This TCR beta chain was sequenced for a study of chemoradiotherapy in HPV16-positive cancers. Germline assignment: CDR1 KGHSH and CDR2 LQKENI. The CDR3 consists of 11 residues. Trimming stripped 6 bases from V and 10 bases from J, with 12 bases between. Assay: immunoSEQ multiplex PCR; the TCRdb copy retains only in-frame clones and omits some. This table has 4,400 or so clones, 75% to 90% appearing once. This clonotype originated in a human donor with HPV-associated anogenital cancer. This sequence joins TRBV18 and TRBJ2-5; D is unresolved. Specimen collection occurred from a patient who underwent chemoradiotherapy. The CDR3 loop is CASSDQAVQYF. Here the CDR3 DNA reads TGTGCCAGCTCCGACCAGGCAGTCCAGTACTTC.